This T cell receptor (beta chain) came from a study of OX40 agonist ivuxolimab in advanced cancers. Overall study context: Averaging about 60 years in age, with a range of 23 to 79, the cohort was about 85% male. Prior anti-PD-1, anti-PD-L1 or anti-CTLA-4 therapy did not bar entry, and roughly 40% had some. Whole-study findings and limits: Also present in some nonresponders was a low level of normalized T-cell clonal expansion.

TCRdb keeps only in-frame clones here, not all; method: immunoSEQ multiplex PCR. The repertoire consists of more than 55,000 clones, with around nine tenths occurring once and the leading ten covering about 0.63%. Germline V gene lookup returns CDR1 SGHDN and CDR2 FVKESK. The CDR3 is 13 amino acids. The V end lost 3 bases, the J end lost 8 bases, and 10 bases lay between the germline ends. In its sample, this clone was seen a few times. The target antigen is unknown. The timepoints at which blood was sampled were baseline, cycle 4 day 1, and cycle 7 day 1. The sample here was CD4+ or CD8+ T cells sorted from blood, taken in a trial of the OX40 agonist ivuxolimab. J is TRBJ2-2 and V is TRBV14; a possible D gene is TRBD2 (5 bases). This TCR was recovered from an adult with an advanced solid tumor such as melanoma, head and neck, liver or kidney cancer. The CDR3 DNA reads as TGTGCCAGCAGCCAGACCCGGGGAGGGGAGCTGTTTTTT. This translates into CASSQTRGGELFF. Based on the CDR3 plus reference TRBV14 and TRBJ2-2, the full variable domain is EAGVTQFPSHSVIEKGQTVTLRCDPISGHDNLYWYRRVMGKEIKFLLHFVKESKQDESGMPNNRFLAERTGGTYSTLKVQPAELEDSGVYFCASSQTRGGELFFGEGSRLTVL.